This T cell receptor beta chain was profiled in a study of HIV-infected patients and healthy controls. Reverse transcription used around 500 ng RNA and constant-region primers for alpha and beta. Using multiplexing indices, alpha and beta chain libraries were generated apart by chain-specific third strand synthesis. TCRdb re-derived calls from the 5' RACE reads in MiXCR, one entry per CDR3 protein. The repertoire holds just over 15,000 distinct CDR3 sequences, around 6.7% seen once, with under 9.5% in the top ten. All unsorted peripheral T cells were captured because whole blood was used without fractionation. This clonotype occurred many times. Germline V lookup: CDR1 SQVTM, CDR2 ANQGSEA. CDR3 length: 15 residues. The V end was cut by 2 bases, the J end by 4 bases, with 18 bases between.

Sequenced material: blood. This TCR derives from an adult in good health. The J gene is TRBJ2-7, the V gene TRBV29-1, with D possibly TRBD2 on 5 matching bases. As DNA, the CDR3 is TGCAGCGTTGAACTCGGAGGATCGTCCTTATACGAGCAGTACTTC. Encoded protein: CSVELGGSSLYEQYF.